This T cell receptor beta chain was recovered during a study of beta chain features in type 1 diabetes (dated by TCRdb to 2016 to 2019). Study-level background: No differences in mean age, gender distribution, total cell number or subset yield were found between patients and healthy donors. A total of under 140,000,000 sorted cells were examined across all samples, and the number of cells per subset was strongly correlated with RNA yield. The study compared the TCRB repertoires of sorted circulating CD4+ T cell subsets in recently diagnosed type 1 diabetes patients with those in matched healthy donors. Regulatory and stem cell-like memory subsets were isolated from only 8 patients and about 8 healthy donors, whereas naive and central memory subsets came from all 30 or so donors. The paper's findings and limits, for the study overall: The naive, central memory and regulatory TCRB repertoires appeared to resemble one another more closely among patients than among healthy donors. Because cDNA was sequenced instead of genomic DNA, highly expressing activated cells could be over-represented, though the groups showed no difference in activation or CD3 levels. Only small numbers of individuals were included in the HLA sub-analyses, which left unresolved whether HLA type had any influence on TCRB rearrangement. Type 1 diabetes patients showed a moderate but significant shortening of TCRB CDR3 length in all four CD4+ subsets. Shorter templates might have been favored by PCR, but patient and control samples were amplified and corrected together, so both groups would have been affected equally by any skew. At VDJ recombination sites, type 1 diabetes patients had fewer insertions and more deleted nucleotides, which implies abnormalities in thymic rearrangement.

From each donor, a single peripheral blood sample of about 116 mL on average was drawn into heparinised tubes. A BD FACSAria II was used to sort naive, central memory, regulatory and stem cell-like memory CD4+ T cells with a panel that included CD45RO, CCR7, CD25, CD127, CD95 and CD27. Every sorted population had a purity above 95%. PBMCs were isolated right away by Lymphoprep density gradient centrifugation and were stained directly, without culture. So that batch effects would be minimized, each experiment stained and sorted samples in pairs, pairing one healthy donor with one patient. Notes on this clone: The antigen it recognizes is unknown. No per-base quality is available; no much larger clone lies one base away.

The entire amount of isolated RNA was reverse transcribed using the High Capacity cDNA Reverse Transcription Kit, so the sequenced TCRB transcripts were expressed ones. Deep immunoSEQ sequencing was performed on naive, central memory and regulatory T cell samples, with an average of around 3.5 million total reads per sample. After sorted cells were lysed in RLT buffer, RNA was extracted with DNase-treated RNeasy Micro or Mini kits, with the choice depending on cell number. To prevent cross-contamination, every cell subset was processed on its own, while patient and healthy donor samples were processed together. The immunoSEQ multiplex PCR was used to amplify TCRB sequences from cDNA, yielding 87-bp fragments that span the CDR3 region. Amplicons were sequenced on the Illumina HiSeq platform. From the authors' description of their analysis: Synthetic template baselines were used to correct PCR bias computationally, reads within Hamming distance 2 were collapsed together, and singletons that could not be merged were discarded. Reads were aligned against IMGT so that V, D and J genes, CDR3 length and insertions or deletions at six rearrangement sites could be assigned. Within each subset, clonotype counts were normalized to sorted cell number, and only after that were true diversity and Gini coefficients computed with the tcR R package. Repertoire sharing was quantified using the overlap coefficient calculated on TCRB nucleotide sequences. Out-of-frame TCRB sequences from naive cells were analyzed as a proxy for the pre-selection repertoire. Imported from immuneACCESS, the table was reduced by TCRdb to in-frame sequences with V and J called. These copies leave out some clones; in studies compared against another copy, an unresolved V gene accounts for under half, and the cause of the remainder is not known. The D gene and trimming were derived from the DNA, and the V and J assignments and clone size from that table. This sample is represented by 310,000 or so clones; over 12% of them were singletons. In total, the top ten clones hold roughly 0.015% of the sample.

The germline V gene (reference sequence) gives CDR1 as GTSNPN and CDR2 as SVGIG. The V and J ends are trimmed by 1 base and 1 base, leaving 7 bases between them. The CDR3 has 13 amino acids, counting the end cysteine and phenylalanine. Only the CDR3 region is kept as DNA, spanning 39 bases read in frame from base 1. The origin of this receptor is a man between 18 and 35 years old with type 1 diabetes. Input material: naive CD4+ T cells from blood. This specimen's cell subset or site label, interpreted: true naive CD4+ T cells. This receptor chain uses TRBV30 and TRBJ1-1, with no reliable assignment of the D segment. The CDR3 protein sequence reads: CAWSGRGNTEAFF. The base sequence is TGTGCCTGGAGTGGACGGGGGAACACTGAAGCTTTCTTT. This CDR3, with the reference TRBV30 and TRBJ1-1 proteins standing in past its ends, gives the full variable domain SQTIHQWPATLVQPVGSPLSLECTVEGTSNPNLYWYRQAAGRGLQLLFYSVGIGQISSEVPQNLSASRPQDRQFILSSKKLLLSDSGFYLCAWSGRGNTEAFFGQGTRLTVV.